This T cell receptor (beta chain) was identified in a study of T cells after yellow fever vaccination. Study context: It was SMART-Seq v4 Ultra Low Input that prepared the fractions with low cell numbers.

Universal primer sites and UMIs were introduced during 5'RACE template-switching synthesis of TCR cDNA. TCRdb re-derived calls from the 5' RACE reads in MiXCR, one entry per CDR3 protein. The table lists approximately 160,000 distinct CDR3 sequences, around 9% of them singletons, with around 40% in the top ten. This clonotype came up a few times. The V gene's germline CDR1 is LGHNA and CDR2 YNFKEQ. The V end was cut by 4 bases, the J end by 1 base, with 20 bases between. The CDR3 runs to 18 residues. The sequence was obtained from a man younger than 35 who received the YFV17D yellow fever vaccine. J is TRBJ2-1 and V is TRBV4-2, with TRBD2 as a possible D gene (7 bases). The specimen was CD8+ T cells sorted from PBMCs, collected 45 days after the yellow fever booster vaccination. The CDR3 protein is CASSPLEGGQSSYNEQFF. For the CDR3, the DNA is TGTGCCAGCAGCCCCTTGGAGGGGGGGCAGTCGTCCTACAATGAGCAGTTCTTC.